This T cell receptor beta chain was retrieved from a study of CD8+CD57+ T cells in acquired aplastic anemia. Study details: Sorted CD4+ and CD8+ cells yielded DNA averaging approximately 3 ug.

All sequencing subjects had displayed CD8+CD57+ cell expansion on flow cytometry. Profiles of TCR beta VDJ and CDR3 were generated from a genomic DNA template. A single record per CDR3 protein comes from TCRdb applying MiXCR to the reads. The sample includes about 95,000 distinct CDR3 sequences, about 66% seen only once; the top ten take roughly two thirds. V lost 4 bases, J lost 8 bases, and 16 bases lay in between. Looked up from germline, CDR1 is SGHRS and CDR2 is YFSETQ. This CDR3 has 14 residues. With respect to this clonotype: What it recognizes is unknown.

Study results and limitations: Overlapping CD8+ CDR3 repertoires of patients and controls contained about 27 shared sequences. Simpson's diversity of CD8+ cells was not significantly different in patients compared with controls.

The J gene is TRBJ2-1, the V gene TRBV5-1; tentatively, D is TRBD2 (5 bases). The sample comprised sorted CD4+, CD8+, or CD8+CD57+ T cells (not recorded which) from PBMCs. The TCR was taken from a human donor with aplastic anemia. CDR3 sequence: CASSLRAEADEQFF. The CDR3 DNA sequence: TGCGCCAGCAGCCTGCGGGCGGAGGCCGATGAGCAGTTCTTC.